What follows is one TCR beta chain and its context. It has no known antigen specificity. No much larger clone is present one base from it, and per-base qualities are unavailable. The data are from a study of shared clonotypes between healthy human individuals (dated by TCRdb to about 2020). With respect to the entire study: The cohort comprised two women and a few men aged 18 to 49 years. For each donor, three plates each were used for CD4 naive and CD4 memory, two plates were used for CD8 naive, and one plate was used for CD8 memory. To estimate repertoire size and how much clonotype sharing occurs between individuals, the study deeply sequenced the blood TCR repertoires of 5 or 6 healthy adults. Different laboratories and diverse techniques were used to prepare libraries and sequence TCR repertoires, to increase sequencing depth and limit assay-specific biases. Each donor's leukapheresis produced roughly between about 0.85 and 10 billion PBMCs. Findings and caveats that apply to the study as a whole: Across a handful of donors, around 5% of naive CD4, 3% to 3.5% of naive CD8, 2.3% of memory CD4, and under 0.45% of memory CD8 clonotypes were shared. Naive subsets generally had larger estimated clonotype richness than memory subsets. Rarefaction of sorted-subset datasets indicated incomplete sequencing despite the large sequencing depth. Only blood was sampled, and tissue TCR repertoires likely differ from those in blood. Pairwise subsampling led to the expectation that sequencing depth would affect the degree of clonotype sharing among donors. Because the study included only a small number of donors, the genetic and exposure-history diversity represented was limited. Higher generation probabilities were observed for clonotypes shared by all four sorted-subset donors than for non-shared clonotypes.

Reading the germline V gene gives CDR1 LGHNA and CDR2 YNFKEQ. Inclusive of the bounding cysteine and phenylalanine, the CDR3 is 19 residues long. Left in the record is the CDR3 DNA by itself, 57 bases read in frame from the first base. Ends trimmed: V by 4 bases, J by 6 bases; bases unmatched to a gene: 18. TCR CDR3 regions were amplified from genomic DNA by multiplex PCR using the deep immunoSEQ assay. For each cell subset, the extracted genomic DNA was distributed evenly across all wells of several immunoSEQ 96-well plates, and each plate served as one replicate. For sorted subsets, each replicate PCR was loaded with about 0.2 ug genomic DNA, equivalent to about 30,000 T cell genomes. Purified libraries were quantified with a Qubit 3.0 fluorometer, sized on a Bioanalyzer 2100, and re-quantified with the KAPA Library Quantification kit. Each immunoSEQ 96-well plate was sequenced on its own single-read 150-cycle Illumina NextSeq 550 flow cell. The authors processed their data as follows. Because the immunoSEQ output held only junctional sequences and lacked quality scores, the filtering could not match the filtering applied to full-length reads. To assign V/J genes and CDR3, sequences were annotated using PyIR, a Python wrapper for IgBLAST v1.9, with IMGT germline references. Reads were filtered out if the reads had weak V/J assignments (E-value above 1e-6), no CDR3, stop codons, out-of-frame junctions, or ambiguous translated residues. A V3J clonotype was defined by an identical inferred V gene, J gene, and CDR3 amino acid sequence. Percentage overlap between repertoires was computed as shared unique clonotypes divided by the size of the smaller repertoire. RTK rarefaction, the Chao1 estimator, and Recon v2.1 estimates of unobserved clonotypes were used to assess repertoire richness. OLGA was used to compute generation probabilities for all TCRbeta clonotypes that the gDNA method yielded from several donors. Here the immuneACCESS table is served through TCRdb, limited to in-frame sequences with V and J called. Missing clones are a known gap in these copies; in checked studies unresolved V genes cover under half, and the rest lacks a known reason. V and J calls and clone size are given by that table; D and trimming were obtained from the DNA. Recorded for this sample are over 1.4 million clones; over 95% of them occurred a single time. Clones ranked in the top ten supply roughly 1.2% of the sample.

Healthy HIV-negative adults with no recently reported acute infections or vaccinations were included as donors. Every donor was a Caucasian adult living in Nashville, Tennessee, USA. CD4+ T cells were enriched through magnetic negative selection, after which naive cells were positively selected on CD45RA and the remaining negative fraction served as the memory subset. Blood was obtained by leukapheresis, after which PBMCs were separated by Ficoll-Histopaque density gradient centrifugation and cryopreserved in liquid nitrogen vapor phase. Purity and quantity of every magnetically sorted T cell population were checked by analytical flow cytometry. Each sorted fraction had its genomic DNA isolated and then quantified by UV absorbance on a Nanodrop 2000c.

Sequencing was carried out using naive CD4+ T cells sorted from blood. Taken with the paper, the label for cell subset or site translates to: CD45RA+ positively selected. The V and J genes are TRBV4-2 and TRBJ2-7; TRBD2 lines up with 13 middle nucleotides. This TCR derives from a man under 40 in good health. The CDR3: CASSPRDQGTSGTVAEQYF. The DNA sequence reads TGTGCCAGCAGCCCGAGGGACCAAGGGACTAGCGGGACGGTGGCCGAGCAGTACTTC.